A selection of T cell receptor beta chains follows, all from one sample in a study of cytomegalovirus exposure and HLA in healthy donors. Generated by immunoSEQ multiplex PCR, the TCRdb table keeps only in-frame clones and is missing some. The data contain 180,000 or so clones, around nine tenths of them seen just once; the ten biggest clones take up 1.4%. Sequenced sample: PBMCs. The receptor source for this set is a woman under 40 in good health and CMV-seronegative. CDR3s include the opening cysteine and the closing phenylalanine or tryptophan. The D gene is left open where the match is weak. Expanded clones are given a class, and other clones once, few, many or no size at all.

d_gene	abundance	j_gene	v_gene	CDR3aa	CDR3nt
TRBD1	.	TRBJ2-7	TRBV5-6	CASSLVQGAGQYF	TGTGCCAGCAGCTTGGTTCAGGGGGCTGGGCAGTACTTC
.	.	TRBJ1-3	TRBV6-1	CASSDRSRLRGNTIYF	TGTGCCAGCAGTGATCGGAGCAGACTTAGGGGGAACACCATATATTTT
.	.	TRBJ2-3	TRBV7-8	CASSLTFTADTQYF	TGTGCCAGCAGCTTAACCTTTACAGCAGATACGCAGTATTTT
.	few	TRBJ1-2	TRBV5-1	CASSLATQGISGYTF	TGCGCCAGCAGCTTGGCCACCCAGGGGATCTCTGGCTACACCTTC
.	.	TRBJ1-6	TRBV10-3	CAISRGTGVSPLHF	TGTGCCATCAGTCGGGGGACTGGGGTTTCACCCCTCCACTTT
.	.	TRBJ1-1	TRBV4-3	CASSQDRQKNTEAFF	TGCGCCAGCAGCCAAGACCGACAGAAGAACACTGAAGCTTTCTTT
TRBD1	.	TRBJ1-6	TRBV30	CAWRGQGASNSPLHF	TGTGCCTGGAGGGGACAGGGGGCGTCTAATTCACCCCTCCACTTT
TRBD2	once	TRBJ2-1	TRBV5-4	CASSKAQLAAYNEQFF	TGTGCCAGCAGCAAGGCCCAACTAGCGGCTTACAATGAGCAGTTCTTC
TRBD1	.	TRBJ2-3	TRBV4-1	CASSQRGTGGTDTQYF	TGCGCCAGCAGCCAACGCGGGACAGGGGGCACAGATACGCAGTATTTT
TRBD1	.	TRBJ1-5	TRBV27	CASSFGQGLQPQHF	TGTGCCAGCAGTTTCGGACAGGGCCTGCAGCCCCAGCATTTT
TRBD2	.	TRBJ2-7	TRBV7-6	CASSLIAGLHEQYF	TGTGCCAGCAGCCTCATAGCGGGGCTCCACGAGCAGTACTTC
TRBD1	.	TRBJ1-2	TRBV10-3	CAISNHGQGGDYGYTF	TGTGCCATCAGTAACCATGGACAGGGCGGTGACTATGGCTACACCTTC
.	.	TRBJ2-7	TRBV10-3	CAISESSGPFREQYF	TGTGCCATCAGTGAGTCCAGCGGACCCTTCCGCGAGCAGTACTTC
TRBD1	once	TRBJ2-7	TRBV7-2	CASSSTGAYEQYF	TGTGCCAGCAGCTCGACAGGGGCCTACGAGCAGTACTTC
.	.	TRBJ1-5	TRBV19	CASSKPGHQPQHF	TGTGCCAGTAGTAAACCAGGGCATCAGCCCCAGCATTTT
.	.	TRBJ2-4	TRBV7-8	CASSQTGTLAKNIQYF	TGTGCCAGCAGCCAGACAGGCACGCTAGCCAAAAACATTCAGTACTTC
TRBD1	.	TRBJ2-3	TRBV5-1	CASSIGTVTDTQYF	TGCGCCAGCAGCATCGGGACAGTTACAGATACGCAGTATTTT
.	.	TRBJ1-1	TRBV6-5	CASSYREAFF	TGTGCCAGCAGTTATCGTGAAGCTTTCTTT
.	.	TRBJ2-5	TRBV13	CASSLAARVLETQYF	TGTGCCAGCAGCTTAGCGGCCAGGGTGTTGGAGACCCAGTACTTC
TRBD1	.	TRBJ2-2	TRBV6-5	CASSYGSGGNTGELFF	TGTGCCAGCAGTTACGGGTCAGGGGGGAACACCGGGGAGCTGTTTTTT
.	.	TRBJ1-1	TRBV5-1	CASSLAAANTEAFF	TGCGCCAGCAGCTTAGCGGCGGCGAACACTGAAGCTTTCTTT
TRBD2	.	TRBJ2-2	TRBV10-1	CASSDPSGGANTGELFF	TGCGCCAGCAGTGATCCTAGCGGGGGCGCGAACACCGGGGAGCTGTTTTTT
.	.	TRBJ1-1	TRBV10-3	CAISESNHRHDGTEAFF	TGTGCCATCAGTGAGTCGAACCATAGACACGATGGCACTGAAGCTTTCTTT
TRBD2	.	TRBJ2-7	TRBV4-1	CASSQGWEGSYEQYF	TGCGCCAGCAGCCAAGGGTGGGAGGGCTCCTACGAGCAGTACTTC
TRBD2	medium-sized	TRBJ2-3	TRBV6-1	CASSETSGGADTQYF	TGTGCCAGCAGTGAGACTAGCGGGGGGGCAGATACGCAGTATTTT
.	few	TRBJ1-6	TRBV2	CASSAEVNLHF	TGTGCCAGCAGTGCAGAGGTTAACCTCCACTTT
TRBD1	.	TRBJ1-5	TRBV5-4	CASSIQGASQPQHF	TGTGCCAGCAGCATACAGGGGGCCAGTCAGCCCCAGCATTTT
TRBD1	.	TRBJ2-1	TRBV6-6	CASSRGQGDYNEQFF	TGTGCCAGCAGCCGGGGACAGGGGGACTACAATGAGCAGTTCTTC
.	.	TRBJ1-1	TRBV5-1	CASSLEGRTEAFF	TGCGCCAGCAGCTTGGAGGGGCGAACCGAAGCTTTCTTT
.	few	TRBJ1-1	TRBV10-3	CAISEYRDDEAFF	TGTGCCATCAGTGAATACAGGGATGATGAAGCTTTCTTT
.	.	TRBJ1-1	TRBV29-1	CSVVAIFLNTEAFF	TGCAGCGTTGTCGCTATATTCTTGAACACTGAAGCTTTCTTT
.	.	TRBJ1-1	TRBV2	CASSEDLIGGYRTEAFF	TGTGCCAGCAGTGAAGACTTGATCGGGGGTTATCGGACTGAAGCTTTCTTT
.	.	TRBJ2-3	TRBV30	CAWSTGDSDTQYF	TGTGCCTGGAGTACCGGGGACTCAGATACGCAGTATTTT
.	.	TRBJ1-2	TRBV9	CASSVYAQGLYGYTF	TGTGCCAGCAGCGTATACGCACAGGGATTGTATGGCTACACCTTC
.	.	TRBJ1-4	TRBV5-4	CASSYGANEKLFF	TGTGCCAGCAGCTACGGGGCTAATGAAAAACTGTTTTTT
TRBD1	.	TRBJ1-1	TRBV11-1	CASSANRGRLYTEAFF	TGTGCCAGCAGCGCCAACAGGGGGCGATTGTACACTGAAGCTTTCTTT
.	few	TRBJ1-2	TRBV2	CASVGSRGIGYTF	TGTGCCAGCGTGGGCTCTAGGGGGATTGGCTACACCTTC
.	once	TRBJ1-1	TRBV5-6	CASSLVFRVGEVTEAFF	TGTGCCAGCAGCTTGGTTTTCAGGGTCGGAGAAGTCACTGAAGCTTTCTTT
.	.	TRBJ1-1	TRBV7-9	CASSLGRGGELNTEAFF	TGTGCCAGCAGCCTGGGAAGGGGCGGGGAACTGAACACTGAAGCTTTCTTT
.	.	TRBJ2-7	TRBV6-6	CASNRQVDLEQYF	TGTGCCAGCAACCGACAGGTAGACCTTGAGCAGTACTTC
.	.	TRBJ2-5	TRBV30	CAWSVGTPKQETQYF	TGTGCCTGGAGTGTCGGGACACCGAAACAAGAGACCCAGTACTTC
.	.	TRBJ1-2	TRBV27	CASKDLLGHDYTF	TGTGCCAGCAAAGATTTATTGGGCCATGACTACACCTTC
.	.	TRBJ1-5	TRBV5-1	CASSIDGSNQPQHF	TGCGCCAGCAGCATAGACGGGAGCAATCAGCCCCAGCATTTT
.	once	TRBJ1-1	TRBV5-1	CASSLAGAGDTEAFF	TGCGCCAGCAGCTTGGCCGGGGCAGGGGACACTGAAGCTTTCTTT
.	few	TRBJ1-2	TRBV6-6	CATVGGARSDYTF	TGTGCCACCGTAGGGGGGGCCCGCTCGGACTACACCTTC
.	.	TRBJ2-1	TRBV10-2	CASSETLNYNEQFF	TGCGCCAGCAGTGAGACGCTAAACTACAATGAGCAGTTCTTC
.	.	TRBJ1-2	TRBV27	CASNPQGVGGYGYTF	TGTGCCAGCAACCCCCAGGGCGTTGGCGGCTATGGCTACACCTTC
TRBD1	.	TRBJ1-4	TRBV5-1	CASSLGQGKANEKLFF	TGCGCCAGCAGCTTGGGACAGGGAAAGGCTAATGAAAAACTGTTTTTT
TRBD1	.	TRBJ2-2	TRBV27	CARGGADTGELFF	TGTGCCAGAGGGGGCGCGGACACCGGGGAGCTGTTTTTT
.	.	TRBJ1-5	TRBV2	CATRWREDGQPQHF	TGTGCCACCCGATGGCGGGAGGATGGTCAGCCCCAGCATTTT
TRBD1	.	TRBJ1-1	TRBV6-1	CASSEWGRRVRTGGTEAFF	TGTGCCAGCAGTGAATGGGGTCGTCGGGTCCGGACAGGGGGTACTGAAGCTTTCTTT
TRBD2	.	TRBJ2-1	TRBV6-6	CASSSGTSGVYNEQFF	TGTGCCAGCAGTTCCGGGACTAGCGGGGTCTACAATGAGCAGTTCTTC
TRBD1	.	TRBJ2-7	TRBV2	CASKMTGGGYEQYF	TGTGCCAGCAAGATGACAGGGGGTGGATACGAGCAGTACTTC